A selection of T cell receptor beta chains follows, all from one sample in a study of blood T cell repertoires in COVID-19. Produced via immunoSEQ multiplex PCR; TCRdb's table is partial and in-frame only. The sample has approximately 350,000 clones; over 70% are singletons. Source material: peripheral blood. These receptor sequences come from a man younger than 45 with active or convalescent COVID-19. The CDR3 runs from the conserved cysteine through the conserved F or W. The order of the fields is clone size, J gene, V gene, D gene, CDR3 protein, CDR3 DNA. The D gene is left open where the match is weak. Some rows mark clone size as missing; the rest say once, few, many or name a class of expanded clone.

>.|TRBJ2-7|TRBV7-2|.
CASSFPTYEQYF
TGTGCCAGCAGCTTCCCCACCTACGAGCAGTACTTC
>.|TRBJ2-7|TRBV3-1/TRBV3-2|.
CASSQAPFSYEQYF
TGTGCCAGCAGCCAAGCCCCCTTCTCCTACGAGCAGTACTTC
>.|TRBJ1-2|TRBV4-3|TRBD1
CASSQADRDVGGYTF
TGCGCCAGCAGCCAAGCAGACAGGGATGTGGGTGGCTACACCTTC
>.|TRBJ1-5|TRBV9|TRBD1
CASSYLLDRGQYSNQPQHF
TGTGCCAGCAGCTATCTTTTAGACAGGGGACAGTATAGCAATCAGCCCCAGCATTTT
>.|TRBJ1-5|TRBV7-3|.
CASSRGYNQPQHF
TGTGCCAGCAGCCGAGGGTACAATCAGCCCCAGCATTTT
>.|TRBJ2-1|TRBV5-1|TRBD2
CASSLVSGGINEQFF
TGCGCCAGCAGCTTGGTTAGCGGGGGAATAAATGAGCAGTTCTTC
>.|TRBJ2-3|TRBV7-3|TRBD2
CASSLTPLAGGSTDTQYF
TGTGCCAGCAGCTTAACCCCACTAGCGGGAGGGAGCACAGATACGCAGTATTTT
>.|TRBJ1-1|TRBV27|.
CASSSQVLGSEAFF
TGTGCCAGCAGTTCTCAGGTTTTGGGTTCTGAAGCTTTCTTT
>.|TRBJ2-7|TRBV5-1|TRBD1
CASSGGQSLSYEQYF
TGCGCCAGCAGCGGGGGACAGAGCCTTTCCTACGAGCAGTACTTC
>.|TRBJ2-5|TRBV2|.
CASSAERETQYF
TGTGCCAGCAGTGCAGAAAGAGAGACCCAGTACTTC
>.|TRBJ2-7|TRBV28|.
CASSWASPRTRGSYEQYF
TGTGCCAGCAGCTGGGCTAGCCCCAGAACGAGAGGCTCCTACGAGCAGTACTTC
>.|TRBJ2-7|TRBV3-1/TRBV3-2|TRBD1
CASSPQEGTDVYEQYF
TGTGCCAGCAGCCCCCAAGAGGGGACAGATGTCTACGAGCAGTACTTC
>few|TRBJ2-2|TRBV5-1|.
CASSLAAVNTGELFF
TGCGCCAGCAGCTTGGCAGCGGTGAACACCGGGGAGCTGTTTTTT
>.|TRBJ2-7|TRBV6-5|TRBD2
CASSYPITSGGYEQYF
TGTGCCAGCAGTTACCCTATCACCTCGGGGGGGTACGAGCAGTACTTC
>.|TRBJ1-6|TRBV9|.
CASSVVDSNSPLHF
TGTGCCAGCAGCGTAGTCGACTCGAATTCACCCCTCCACTTT
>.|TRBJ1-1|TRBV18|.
CASSPRQGGFNTEAFF
TGTGCCAGCTCTCCCCGTCAGGGCGGATTCAACACTGAAGCTTTCTTT
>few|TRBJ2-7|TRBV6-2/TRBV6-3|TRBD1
CASSLTGGTYEQYF
TGTGCCAGCAGTTTGACAGGGGGGACGTACGAGCAGTACTTC
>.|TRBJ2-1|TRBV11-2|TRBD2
CASSFGAGVGNEQFF
TGTGCCAGCAGCTTCGGAGCGGGAGTCGGGAATGAGCAGTTCTTC
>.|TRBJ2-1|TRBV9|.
CASQGGGSYNEQFF
TGTGCCAGCCAGGGGGGCGGCTCCTACAATGAGCAGTTCTTC
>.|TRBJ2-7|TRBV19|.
CASSIDGQSYEQYF
TGTGCCAGTAGTATAGACGGACAGTCCTACGAGCAGTACTTC
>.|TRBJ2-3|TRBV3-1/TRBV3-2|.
CASSRGGLSTDTQYF
TGTGCCAGCAGCCGGGGGGGCCTTTCCACAGATACGCAGTATTTT
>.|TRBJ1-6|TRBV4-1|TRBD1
CASSQEGGVDRGLLNSPLHF
TGCGCCAGCAGCCAAGAGGGCGGCGTGGACAGGGGGCTACTTAATTCACCCCTCCACTTT
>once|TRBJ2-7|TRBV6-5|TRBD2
CASTETSGSYEQYF
TGTGCCAGCACGGAGACTAGCGGCTCCTACGAGCAGTACTTC
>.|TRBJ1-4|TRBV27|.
CASTPLRRGDLNEKLFF
TGTGCCAGCACTCCTCTCCGGCGGGGAGATCTGAATGAAAAACTGTTTTTT
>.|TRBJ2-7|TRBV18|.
CASSPDRVEQYF
TGTGCCAGCTCACCTGACCGGGTAGAGCAGTACTTC
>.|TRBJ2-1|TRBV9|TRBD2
CASSVGTSGYNEQFF
TGTGCCAGCAGCGTAGGGACTAGCGGTTACAATGAGCAGTTCTTC
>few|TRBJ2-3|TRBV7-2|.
CASSLGGVSTDTQYF
TGTGCCAGCAGCTTAGGGGGGGTAAGCACAGATACGCAGTATTTT
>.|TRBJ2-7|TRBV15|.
CATSRGEGRYEQYF
TGTGCCACCAGCAGAGGTGAGGGGAGGTACGAGCAGTACTTC
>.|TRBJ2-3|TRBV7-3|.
CASSLSGFTDTQYF
TGTGCCAGCAGCTTAAGCGGGTTCACAGATACGCAGTATTTT
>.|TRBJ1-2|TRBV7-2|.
CASSLGSRGGYTF
TGTGCCAGCAGCTTAGGTTCTCGAGGGGGCTACACCTTC
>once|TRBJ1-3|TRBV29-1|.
CSAAYGVDTIYF
TGCAGCGCCGCCTACGGGGTGGACACCATATATTTT
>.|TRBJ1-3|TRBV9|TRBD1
CASSVETGGHTIYF
TGTGCCAGCAGCGTAGAAACAGGGGGCCACACCATATATTTT
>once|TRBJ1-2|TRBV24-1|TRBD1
CATSESGQGDGYTF
TGTGCCACCAGTGAATCAGGACAGGGTGACGGCTACACCTTC
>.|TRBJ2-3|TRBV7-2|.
CASSLVTEGRRGGTQYF
TGTGCCAGCAGCTTAGTTACAGAGGGTCGGAGGGGGGGGACGCAGTATTTT
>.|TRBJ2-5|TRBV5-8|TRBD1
CASSRETGGYLETQYF
TGTGCCAGCAGCCGAGAGACAGGGGGCTATCTAGAGACCCAGTACTTC
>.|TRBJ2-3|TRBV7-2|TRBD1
CASSEDRVKRDTQYF
TGTGCCAGCAGCGAGGACAGGGTGAAGAGGGATACGCAGTATTTT
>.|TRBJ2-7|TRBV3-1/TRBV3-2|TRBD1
CASSQGPTGTGVQYF
TGTGCCAGCAGCCAAGGGCCTACCGGGACAGGGGTACAGTACTTC
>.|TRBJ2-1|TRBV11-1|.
CASSLGRRGEQFF
TGTGCCAGCAGCTTAGGACGGCGGGGTGAGCAGTTCTTC
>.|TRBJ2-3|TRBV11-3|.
CASSGRTEEGTDTQYF
TGTGCCAGCAGCGGCCGGACAGAGGAAGGCACAGATACGCAGTATTTT
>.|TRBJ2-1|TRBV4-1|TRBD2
CASSSWGLAGVGNEQFF
TGCGCCAGCAGCTCTTGGGGACTAGCGGGTGTGGGGAATGAGCAGTTCTTC
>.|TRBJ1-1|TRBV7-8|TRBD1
CASSTLDRGRTEAFF
TGTGCCAGCAGCACCCTGGACAGGGGGCGGACTGAAGCTTTCTTT
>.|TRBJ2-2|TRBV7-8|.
CASSLDRTNTGELFF
TGTGCCAGCAGCTTAGACAGAACGAACACCGGGGAGCTGTTTTTT
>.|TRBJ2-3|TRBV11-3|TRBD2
CASSLAQGLEVTDTQYF
TGTGCCAGCAGCTTAGCCCAAGGACTAGAGGTGACAGATACGCAGTATTTT
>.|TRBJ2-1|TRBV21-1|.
CASSKAGRVAGKGSYNEQFF
TGTGCCAGCAGCAAAGCGGGAAGGGTAGCGGGAAAGGGATCCTACAATGAGCAGTTCTTC
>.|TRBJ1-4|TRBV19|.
CASNNEGHPATNEKLFF
TGTGCCAGTAACAATGAGGGACACCCTGCAACTAATGAAAAACTGTTTTTT
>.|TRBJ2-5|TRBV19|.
CASTPRGPGVGETQYF
TGTGCCAGTACCCCCAGGGGCCCGGGCGTGGGGGAGACCCAGTACTTC
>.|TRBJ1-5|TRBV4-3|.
CASSQGGNQPQHF
TGCGCCAGCAGCCAAGGAGGCAATCAGCCCCAGCATTTT
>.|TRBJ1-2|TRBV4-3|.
CASSQDYREVNYGYTF
TGCGCCAGCAGCCAAGATTATCGGGAAGTTAACTATGGCTACACCTTC
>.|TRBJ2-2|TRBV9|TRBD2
CASSAPLAGASGELFF
TGTGCCAGCAGCGCTCCATTAGCGGGAGCTTCCGGGGAGCTGTTTTTT
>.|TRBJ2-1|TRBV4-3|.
CASSQGLGGETYNEQFF
TGCGCCAGCAGCCAAGGACTCGGGGGAGAAACTTACAATGAGCAGTTCTTC
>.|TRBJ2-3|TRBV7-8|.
CASSPAGSPISTDTQYF
TGTGCCAGCAGCCCGGCGGGCAGCCCAATAAGCACAGATACGCAGTATTTT
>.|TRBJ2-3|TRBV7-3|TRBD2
CASSRAGGDTQYF
TGTGCCAGCAGCCGAGCGGGGGGAGATACGCAGTATTTT
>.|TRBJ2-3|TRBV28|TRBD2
CASGLNRLAGFDTQYF
TGTGCCAGCGGTCTCAATCGGCTAGCGGGATTCGATACGCAGTATTTT
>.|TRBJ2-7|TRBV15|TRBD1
CATSRAGQVYEQYF
TGTGCCACCAGCAGAGCCGGACAGGTGTACGAGCAGTACTTC
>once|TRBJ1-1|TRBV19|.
CASRIGGYAEAFF
TGTGCCAGTAGGATCGGGGGTTACGCTGAAGCTTTCTTT
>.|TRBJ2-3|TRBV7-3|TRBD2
CASSSGLAGLTDTQYF
TGTGCCAGCAGCTCGGGACTAGCGGGGCTCACAGATACGCAGTATTTT
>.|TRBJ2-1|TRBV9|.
CASSVVSSAYNEQFF
TGTGCCAGCAGCGTAGTTTCTAGCGCTTACAATGAGCAGTTCTTC
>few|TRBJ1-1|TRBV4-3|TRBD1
CASSQGGTVEAFF
TGCGCCAGCAGCCAAGGGGGGACAGTCGAAGCTTTCTTT
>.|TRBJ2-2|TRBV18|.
CASSPPYSGNTGELFF
TGTGCCAGCTCACCACCTTACAGCGGGAACACCGGGGAGCTGTTTTTT